The 13 T cell receptor beta chains below come from one sample, sequenced in a study of T cell clones after liver transplantation. The antigens for these receptors are not known. TCRbeta sequences of proliferating CFSE-low MLR cells were labeled alloreactive. Assay used: immunoSEQ multiplex PCR; TCRdb lists only in-frame clones, some missing. The sample holds 5,000 or so clones, around 29% seen once. The specimen sequenced was CD4+ T cells from cultured PBMCs. These receptors all come from a human patient who received a liver transplant. A subset of T cells may come from the graft donor.

V usage is TRBV11-3 and J usage is TRBJ2-5; tentatively, D is TRBD2 (6 bases). V dropped 1 base and J dropped 5 bases, with 14 bases sitting between them. CDR1 is SGHNT and CDR2 is YENEEA in the germline V gene. The length of the CDR3 is 15 residues. The CDR3 bases are TGTGCCAGCAGCTTAGGCGGGAAGGAGACTGAGACCCAGTACTTC. Translated: CASSLGGKETETQYF.

This clone was seen a handful of times. The gene calls are TRBV6-1 and TRBJ2-3, with D maybe TRBD2 (6 bases). CDR1 and CDR2 from the germline V gene are MNHNS and SASEGT. The CDR3 has 13 amino acids. V lost 6 bases, J lost 3 bases, and 10 bases lay in between. The CDR3 here is CASSGSETDTQYF. In nucleotides, the CDR3 is TGTGCCAGCAGCGGGAGTGAGACAGATACGCAGTATTTT.

This clone is large in the sample. The genes are TRBV7-2 and TRBJ1-4; 7 bases line up with TRBD1. Trimming removed 1 base from V and 7 bases from J; junction bases left unmatched: 3. Germline CDR1 SGHTA, CDR2 FQGNSA. This CDR3 has 14 amino acids. The CDR3 bases are TGTGCCAGCAGCTTAGGTCGGGACAGTGAAAAACTGTTTTTT. Translation gives CASSLGRDSEKLFF.

The CDR3 region has the DNA TGCGCCAGCAGCTACCAAGGACCCGCCCAAGAGACCCAGTACTTC. It specifies CASSYQGPAQETQYF. The chain is built from TRBV5-1 and TRBJ2-5; D not resolved. The V end lost 3 bases, the J end lost 1 base, and 13 bases lay between the germline ends. Looked up from germline, CDR1 is SGHRS and CDR2 is YFSETQ. The CDR3 has 15 amino acids.

The chain employs TRBV18 and TRBJ1-1, with D possibly TRBD1 on 6 matching bases. There are 17 residues in the CDR3. Looked up from germline, CDR1 is KGHSH and CDR2 is LQKENI. V gave up 2 bases and J gave up 0 bases, with 16 bases separating them. CDR3 bases: TGTGCCAGCTCACCATGGAGGATAGGGGGAGTGAACACTGAAGCTTTCTTT. Protein product: CASSPWRIGGVNTEAFF.

This clone ranks as medium-sized. This rearrangement joins TRBV7-6 to TRBJ2-2; D is possibly TRBD1 or TRBD2 (5 bases each). The CDR3 is made up of 15 amino acids. Trimming shortened V by 3 bases and J by 5 bases, and 13 bases separated the two germline ends. The germline gives CDR1 SGHVS, CDR2 FNYEAQ. CDR3 residues: CASSFGTTKTGELFF. In DNA form, the CDR3 reads TGTGCCAGCAGCTTTGGGACCACCAAGACCGGGGAGCTGTTTTTT.

The genes are TRBV18 and TRBJ2-3; possible D gene TRBD2, 6 bases. V lost 3 bases to trimming and J lost 2 bases, with 9 bases between them. The length of the CDR3 is 14 residues. Germline V gene sequence: CDR1 KGHSH, CDR2 LQKENI. CDR3 bases: TGTGCCAGCTCACCCTGGACTACCACAGATACGCAGTATTTT. It is translated as CASSPWTTTDTQYF.

This chain links TRBV21-1 with TRBJ2-6. TRBV21-1 is a listed pseudogene. The CDR3 has 16 residues. As DNA, the CDR3 is TGTGCCAGCAGAAGAGATCAACAAAGTCGGGCCAACGTCCTGACTTTC. The encoded protein is CASRRDQQSRANVLTF.

This clone was recorded a few times. V and J are TRBV5-4 and TRBJ2-3; a weak D match, TRBD2 (6 bases). The CDR3 is 15 amino acids. Trimming removed 5 bases at V and 5 bases at J, with 18 bases between. Germline-derived CDR1 and CDR2 are SGHNT and YYREEE (reference sequence). The CDR3 DNA sequence: TGTGCCAGCAGAAGGTATTGGGGAGCGGGAGATACGCAGTATTTT. It yields the protein CASRRYWGAGDTQYF.

This clone was counted between two and nine times. V gene TRBV13 combines with J gene TRBJ2-5; maybe TRBD2 (5 bases). CDR1 is PRHDT and CDR2 is FYEKMQ in the germline V gene (reference sequence). This CDR3 has 14 amino acids. V gave up 2 bases and J gave up 4 bases, with 11 bases separating them. The chain's CDR3 is CASSLRGPRETQYF. The DNA of the CDR3 is TGTGCCAGCAGCTTAAGAGGGCCACGAGAGACCCAGTACTTC. The variable domain in full, with the rest retrieved from reference TRBV13 and TRBJ2-5, is AAGVIQSPRHLIKEKRETATLKCYPIPRHDTVYWYQQGPGQDPQFLISFYEKMQSDKGSIPDRFSAQQFSDYHSELNMSSLELGDSALYFCASSLRGPRETQYFGPGTRLLVL.

In its sample, this clone was seen a few times. The V and J genes are TRBV19 and TRBJ2-3; D not resolved. The V gene's germline CDR1 is LNHDA and CDR2 SQIVND (reference sequence). This CDR3 is built from 12 residues. Between the trimmed V and J ends, which lost 0 bases and 11 bases, there was a span of 9 bases. CDR3 amino acids: CASSIDDSEQYF. In nucleotides, the CDR3 is TGTGCCAGTAGTATAGACGACTCCGAGCAGTATTTT.

Relative to its sample, this clone is large. V is TRBV10-2 and J is TRBJ2-7, with a possible D match to TRBD2 (5 bases). The CDR3 is 14 amino acids. The germline V gene has CDR1 WSHSY and CDR2 SAAADI. V was cut by 6 bases and J by 0 bases, with 12 bases left in between. CDR3 amino acids: CASRLGSGSYEQYV. DNA of the CDR3: TGCGCCAGCAGATTGGGGAGCGGCTCCTACGAGCAGTACGTC.

The J gene is TRBJ1-5, the V gene TRBV2, with unresolved D. The V end lost 4 bases, the J end lost 4 bases, and 8 bases lay between the germline ends. This CDR3 is built from 13 residues. Germline values: CDR1 SNHLY, CDR2 FYNNEI. CDR3 in amino acids: CASSVEVNQPQHF. CDR3 sequence (DNA): TGTGCCAGCAGTGTTGAGGTTAATCAGCCCCAGCATTTT. Using reference TRBV2 and TRBJ1-5 for the parts outside the CDR3, the full variable domain is EPEVTQTPSHQVTQMGQEVILRCVPISNHLYFYWYRQILGQKVEFLVSFYNNEISEKSEIFDDQFSVERPDGSNFTLKIRSTKLEDSAMYFCASSVEVNQPQHFGDGTRLSIL.